Presented here are 20 T cell receptor beta chains from one specimen sequenced in a study of Ad26.COV2.S vaccination and SARS-CoV-2 variants. Only in-frame clones appear in the TCRdb table, and some are missing; sequencing was by immunoSEQ multiplex PCR. Of around 300,000 clones in the sample, 65% to 90% were seen once. Specified treatment: about 20 received Ad26.COV2.S at low or high dose, single or two shots; a few received placebo; per-sample allocation not given. Day 63 after the first vaccine or placebo injection was the time point for sampling. Material: peripheral blood, obtained in a trial of Ad26.COV2.S vaccine versus placebo. These receptor sequences come from a person aged 18-60 years who received the Ad26.COV2.S COVID-19 vaccine or a placebo.

The rearrangement links TRBV28 to TRBJ1-2; 9 bases match TRBD1. The CDR3 covers 15 residues. V lost 6 bases to trimming and J lost 0 bases; unmatched junction nucleotides: 5. The germline V gene encodes CDR1 MDHEN and CDR2 SYDVKM. The CDR3 nucleotides are TGTGCCAGCAGACATACAGGGGGCGCTAACTATGGCTACACCTTC. Amino acid sequence: CASRHTGGANYGYTF.

The chain uses TRBV7-2 and TRBJ2-1; 10 nucleotides match TRBD2. CDR3 length: 15 residues. Germline lookup yields CDR1 SGHTA and CDR2 FQGNSA. J was trimmed by 5 bases and V by 1 base; bases with no gene match: 2. The CDR3 region is CASSLEAGGHNEQFF. DNA of the CDR3: TGTGCCAGCAGCTTAGAAGCGGGGGGGCACAATGAGCAGTTCTTC.

This clone was observed a single time. The V gene is TRBV7-9, the J gene TRBJ2-7; 7 positions agree with TRBD2. Germline-derived CDR1 and CDR2 are SEHNR and FQNEAQ (reference sequence). This CDR3 has 14 residues. The trim removed 1 base at V and 0 bases at J, leaving 0 bases unmatched. CDR3 coding DNA: TGTGCCAGCAGCTTAGGCGGGGGCTCCTACGAGCAGTACTTC. As protein: CASSLGGGSYEQYF.

This clone was recorded a few times. V and J are TRBV5-6 and TRBJ1-5; D is ambiguous. Germline CDR1 and CDR2: SGHDT and YYEEEE. Deletions cut 0 bases from V and 7 bases from J, with 8 bases between. This CDR3 contains 13 residues. This chain's CDR3 is CASSLGRLQPQHF. CDR3 DNA: TGTGCCAGCAGCTTGGGTCGGCTCCAGCCCCAGCATTTT.

J is TRBJ2-7 and V is TRBV7-6; no clear D gene. Trimming took off 3 bases at V and 3 bases at J, with 15 bases between the two ends. The CDR3 is 15 amino acids. Germline CDR1 SGHVS, CDR2 FNYEAQ. The CDR3 sequence is CASSLMAVSGYEQYF. As DNA, the CDR3 is TGTGCCAGCAGCTTGATGGCGGTGTCGGGCTACGAGCAGTACTTC.

The rearrangement joins TRBV7-6 to TRBJ1-1; D is uncertain. The ends were cut back, 5 bases at V and 3 bases at J, with 10 bases in the middle. This CDR3 is built from 13 residues. CDR1 is SGHVS and CDR2 is FNYEAQ in the germline V gene. CDR3 coding DNA: TGTGCCAGCAGCCCCGGGCCGGACACTGAAGCTTTCTTT. Protein: CASSPGPDTEAFF.

The J gene is TRBJ2-2, the V gene TRBV19; TRBD1 matches at 7 bases. The CDR3 contains 16 residues. The J segment lost 4 bases and the V segment lost 0 bases, leaving 5 bases of the junction unmatched. The germline V gene encodes CDR1 LNHDA and CDR2 SQIVND (reference sequence). The CDR3, as DNA: TGTGCCAGTAGTATAGAAAGGGGGCGCGTCACCGGGGAGCTGTTTTTT. It encodes CASSIERGRVTGELFF.

The chain carries TRBV4-1 and TRBJ2-2; 9 bases are a match to TRBD1. CDR1 MGHRA and CDR2 YSYEKL come from the germline V gene. This CDR3 has 16 amino acids. V gave up 5 bases and J gave up 6 bases; unmatched junction bases: 10. This chain's CDR3 is CASSAIPGQGAGELFF. The DNA for the CDR3 is TGCGCCAGCAGCGCGATCCCGGGACAGGGAGCCGGGGAGCTGTTTTTT.

This clone came up once. The V gene is TRBV6-5, the J gene TRBJ1-5, with TRBD1 identical over 8 bases. V lost 6 bases to trimming and J lost 6 bases; unmatched junction nucleotides: 7. This CDR3 is built from 14 residues. Germline-derived CDR1 and CDR2 are MNHEY and SVGAGI. The CDR3 loop reads CASREQGAGQPQHF. CDR3 DNA sequence: TGTGCCAGCAGAGAGCAGGGGGCAGGTCAGCCCCAGCATTTT.

This rearrangement joins TRBV29-1 to TRBJ2-1; the D is unclear. The CDR3 loop spans 13 amino acids. Per the germline V gene, CDR1 is SQVTM and CDR2 is ANQGSEA. V was cut by 6 bases and J by 7 bases, with 16 bases left in between. In nucleotides, the CDR3 is TGCAGCGTCGGTCCGGGCGGTTTGAATGAGCAGTTCTTC. As protein: CSVGPGGLNEQFF.

The V gene is TRBV4-3, the J gene TRBJ2-3; the D is unclear. Between the trimmed V and J ends, which lost 1 base and 4 bases, there was a span of 9 bases. Per the germline V gene, CDR1 is LGHNA and CDR2 is YSLEER. The CDR3 extends over 14 amino acids. CDR3 nucleotides: TGCGCCAGCAGCCAAGTTATGTTGTCAGATACGCAGTATTTT. Residues: CASSQVMLSDTQYF.

This sequence joins TRBV7-6 and TRBJ2-7; 9 bases align to TRBD2. The J segment lost 2 bases and the V segment lost 5 bases, leaving 13 bases of the junction unmatched. This CDR3 region has 17 residues. Germline CDR1 and CDR2: SGHVS and FNYEAQ. CDR3 in amino acids: CASSPRVGSGRTYEQYF. CDR3 nucleotides: TGTGCCAGCAGCCCTCGGGTGGGTAGCGGGAGAACCTACGAGCAGTACTTC.

The chain recombines TRBV7-2 with TRBJ2-5; D may be TRBD1 (8 bases). This CDR3 is built from 16 residues. The V end was cut by 6 bases, the J end by 5 bases, with 22 bases between. Germline CDR1 SGHTA, CDR2 FQGNSA. CDR3 bases: TGTGCCAGCAGGAGCGGGGCAGGGGGCGGCGGGGAGACCCAGTACTTC. It is translated as CASRSGAGGGGETQYF.

The rearrangement joins TRBV6-5 to TRBJ1-1; no firm D call. V shed 2 bases and J shed 0 bases, with 7 bases lying between them. CDR1 is MNHEY and CDR2 is SVGAGI in the germline V gene. The CDR3 has 14 amino acids. CDR3 sequence: CASSYGRLNTEAFF. The CDR3 bases are TGTGCCAGCAGTTACGGCAGACTGAACACTGAAGCTTTCTTT.

This clone showed up just once. V and J are TRBV7-9 and TRBJ1-4; TRBD1 aligns across 9 bases. CDR3 length equals 14 residues. V was clipped by 6 bases and J by 8 bases; unmatched bases: 7. In germline, CDR1 is SEHNR, CDR2 FQNEAQ (reference sequence). The CDR3 here is CASRGQGGTEKLFF. The CDR3 DNA reads as TGTGCCAGCAGGGGACAGGGTGGGACCGAAAAACTGTTTTTT.

The chain joins TRBV11-2 to TRBJ2-5, with D unclear. The CDR3 runs 15 residues. Trimming cost V 1 base and J 4 bases, with 13 bases left between them. The germline V gene has CDR1 SGHAT and CDR2 FQNNGV. Written as DNA, the CDR3 is TGTGCCAGCAGCTTAGGCACGGGTATGTCAGAGACCCAGTACTTC. This codes for CASSLGTGMSETQYF.

The chain joins TRBV29-1 to TRBJ1-4; unclear D gene. V dropped 6 bases and J dropped 4 bases, with 9 bases sitting between them. From germline, CDR1 is SQVTM and CDR2 ANQGSEA. The CDR3 length is 12 residues. Written as DNA, the CDR3 is TGCAGCGTGGCAGGACGTAATGAAAAACTGTTTTTT. Protein sequence: CSVAGRNEKLFF.

V gene TRBV7-2 combines with J gene TRBJ2-3; TRBD2 is a possible D gene (5 bases). The CDR3 contains 14 residues. V lost 7 bases to trimming and J lost 0 bases, with 11 bases between them. In germline, CDR1 is SGHTA, CDR2 FQGNSA. The CDR3 nucleotides are TGTGCCAGCATGAGGGAACCTAGCACAGATACGCAGTATTTT. As protein: CASMREPSTDTQYF. The entire variable domain, with the rest obtained from reference TRBV7-2 and TRBJ2-3, is as follows: GAGVSQSPSNKVTEKGKDVELRCDPISGHTALYWYRQSLGQGLEFLIYFQGNSAPDKSGLPSDRFSAERTGGSVSTLTIQRTQQEDSAVYLCASMREPSTDTQYFGPGTRLTVL.

The V and J genes are TRBV28 and TRBJ1-2, with D perhaps TRBD1 (5 bases). Germline V CDR1 and CDR2: MDHEN, SYDVKM. The CDR3 has 15 residues. The V and J ends lost 2 bases and 4 bases respectively, with 14 bases between them. The DNA of the CDR3 is TGTGCCAGCAGTTTAGGTTTGGGGAGGGGCTATGGCTACACCTTC. Its protein is CASSLGLGRGYGYTF.

V gene TRBV4-1 combines with J gene TRBJ2-1, with D tentatively TRBD2 (5 bases). Germline V lookup: CDR1 MGHRA, CDR2 YSYEKL. This CDR3 contains 15 residues. Trimming stripped 0 bases from V and 5 bases from J, with 11 bases between. CDR3 protein: CASSQDPLRDNEQFF. CDR3 nucleotide sequence: TGCGCCAGCAGCCAAGACCCGCTGAGGGACAATGAGCAGTTCTTC.